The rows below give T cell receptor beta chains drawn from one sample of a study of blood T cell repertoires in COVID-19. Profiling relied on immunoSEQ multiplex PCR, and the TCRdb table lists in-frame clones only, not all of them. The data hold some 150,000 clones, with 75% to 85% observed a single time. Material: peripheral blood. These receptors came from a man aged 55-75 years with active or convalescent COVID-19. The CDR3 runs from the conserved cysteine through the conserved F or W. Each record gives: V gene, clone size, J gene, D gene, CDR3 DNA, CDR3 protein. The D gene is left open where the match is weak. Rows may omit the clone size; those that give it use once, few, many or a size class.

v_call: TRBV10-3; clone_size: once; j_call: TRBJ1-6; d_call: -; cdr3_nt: TGTGCCATCAGTGATTACAGGGATTCACCCCTCCACTTT; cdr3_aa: CAISDYRDSPLHF
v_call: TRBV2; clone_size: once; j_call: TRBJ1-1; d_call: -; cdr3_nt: TGTGCCAGCAGTGAAGCGCTGGGGGGGGATATGAACACTGAAGCTTTCTTT; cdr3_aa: CASSEALGGDMNTEAFF
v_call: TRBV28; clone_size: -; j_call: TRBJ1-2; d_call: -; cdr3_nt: TGTGCCAGCAGTTTAGAAGGCCTTGGCACCGGGGGCTACACCTTC; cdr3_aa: CASSLEGLGTGGYTF
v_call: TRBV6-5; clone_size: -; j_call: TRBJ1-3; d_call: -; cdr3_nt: TGTGCCAGCAGTTACTCCGGGATAAACTCTGGAAACACCATATATTTT; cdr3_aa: CASSYSGINSGNTIYF
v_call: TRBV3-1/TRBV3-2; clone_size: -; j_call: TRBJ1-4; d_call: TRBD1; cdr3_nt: TGTGCCAGCAGGCGGACAGGTACCAAACTGTTTTTT; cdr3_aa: CASRRTGTKLFF
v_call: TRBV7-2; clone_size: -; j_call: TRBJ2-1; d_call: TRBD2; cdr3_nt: TGTGCCAGCAGCCCTAGACTAGCGGGAGACGGCGAGCAGTTCTTC; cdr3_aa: CASSPRLAGDGEQFF
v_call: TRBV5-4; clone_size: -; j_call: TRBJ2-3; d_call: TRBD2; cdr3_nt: TGTGCCAGCAGCCTCCTAGCGGGATTCGCAGATACGCAGTATTTT; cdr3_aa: CASSLLAGFADTQYF
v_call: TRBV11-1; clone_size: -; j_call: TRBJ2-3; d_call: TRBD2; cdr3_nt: TGTGCCAGCAGCTTGACGGCTAGCGGGAGCACAGATACGCAGTATTTT; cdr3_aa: CASSLTASGSTDTQYF
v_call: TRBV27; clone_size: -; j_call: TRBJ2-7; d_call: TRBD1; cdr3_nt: TGTGCCAGCAGTTTAGCCCTCCCGACAGGGGGTTTCTCCTACGAGCAGTACTTC; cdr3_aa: CASSLALPTGGFSYEQYF
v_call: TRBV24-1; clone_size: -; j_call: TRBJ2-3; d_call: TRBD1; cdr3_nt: TGTGCCACCAGTGACTCGACAGGGCCACGCACAGATACGCAGTATTTT; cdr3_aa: CATSDSTGPRTDTQYF
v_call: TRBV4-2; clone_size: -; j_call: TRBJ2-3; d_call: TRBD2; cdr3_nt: TGTGCCAGCAGCCAAGATTGGACTAGCGGGACGAACACAGATACGCAGTATTTT; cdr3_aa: CASSQDWTSGTNTDTQYF
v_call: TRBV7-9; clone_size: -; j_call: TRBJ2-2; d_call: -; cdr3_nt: TGTGCCAGCAGCTTTCCGGCGGGGAACACCGGGGAGCTGTTTTTT; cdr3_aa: CASSFPAGNTGELFF
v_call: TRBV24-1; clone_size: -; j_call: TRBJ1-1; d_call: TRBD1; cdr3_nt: TGTGCCACCAGTGATCCCCGACAGGGCGGTGAGACTGAAGCTTTCTTT; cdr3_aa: CATSDPRQGGETEAFF
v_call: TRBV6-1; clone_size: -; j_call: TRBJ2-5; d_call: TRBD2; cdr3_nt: TGTGCCAGCAGTGAGGCTAGCGGGGGGGAGACCCAGTACTTC; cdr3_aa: CASSEASGGETQYF
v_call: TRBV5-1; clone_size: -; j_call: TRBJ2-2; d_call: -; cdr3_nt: TGCGCCAGCAGCTTAAGGCTAGAGCAATCCGGGGAGCTGTTTTTT; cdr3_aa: CASSLRLEQSGELFF
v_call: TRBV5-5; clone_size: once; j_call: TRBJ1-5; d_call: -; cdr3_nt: TGTGCCAGCAGCTTGGCGGGGGTTCAGCCCCAGCATTTT; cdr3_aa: CASSLAGVQPQHF
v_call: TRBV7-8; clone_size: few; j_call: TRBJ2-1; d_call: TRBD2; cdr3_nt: TGTGCCAGCAGCGCCTCACTAGCGGGAGGGTACAATGAGCAGTTCTTC; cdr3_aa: CASSASLAGGYNEQFF
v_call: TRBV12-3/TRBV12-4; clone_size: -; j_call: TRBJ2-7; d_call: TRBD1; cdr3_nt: TGTGCCAGCAATGAGACAGGGGACTACGAGCAGTACTTC; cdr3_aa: CASNETGDYEQYF
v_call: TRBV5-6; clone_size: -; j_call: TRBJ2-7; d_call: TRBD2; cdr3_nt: TGTGCCAGCAGCCTAGCGGGGTCCTCCTACGAGCAGTACTTC; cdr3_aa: CASSLAGSSYEQYF
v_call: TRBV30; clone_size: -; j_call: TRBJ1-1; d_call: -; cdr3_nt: TGTGCCTGGAGTGTACAAGTCTCAGGGCGGGCTTTCTTT; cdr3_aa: CAWSVQVSGRAFF
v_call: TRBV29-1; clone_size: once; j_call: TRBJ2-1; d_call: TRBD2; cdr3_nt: TGCAGCGTTGAAGGGCTAGCGGGGAATGAGCAGTTCTTC; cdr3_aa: CSVEGLAGNEQFF
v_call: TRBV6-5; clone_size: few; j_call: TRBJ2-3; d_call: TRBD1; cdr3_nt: TGTGCCAGCACCGAAACACCGGGACAGGCAGATACGCAGTATTTT; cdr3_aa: CASTETPGQADTQYF
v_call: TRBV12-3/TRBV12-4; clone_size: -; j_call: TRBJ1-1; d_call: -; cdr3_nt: TGTGCCAGCAGCTCAGGGGTTCGAGCTTTCTTT; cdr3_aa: CASSSGVRAFF
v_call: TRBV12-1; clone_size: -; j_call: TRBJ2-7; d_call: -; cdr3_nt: TGTGCCAGCAGCAAGGGGACAGAGACCTACGAGCAGTACTTC; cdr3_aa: CASSKGTETYEQYF
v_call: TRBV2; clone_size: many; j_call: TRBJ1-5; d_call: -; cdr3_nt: TGTGCCAGCAGTGCTTGGGGGGATCAGCCCCAGCATTTT; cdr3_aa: CASSAWGDQPQHF
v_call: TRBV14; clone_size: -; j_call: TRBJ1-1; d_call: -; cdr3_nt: TGTGCCAGCAGCCAAGACAGGGCCACTGAAGCTTTCTTT; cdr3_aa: CASSQDRATEAFF
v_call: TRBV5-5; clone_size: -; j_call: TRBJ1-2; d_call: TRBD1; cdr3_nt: TGTGCCAGCAGCTTGATGACGGGACAGGCGTTTAACTATGGCTACACCTTC; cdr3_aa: CASSLMTGQAFNYGYTF
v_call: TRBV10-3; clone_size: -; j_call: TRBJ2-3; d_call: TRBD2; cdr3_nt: TGTGCCATCAGTGCTAGTGAGGGACTAGCGGGCACAGATACGCAGTATTTT; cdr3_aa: CAISASEGLAGTDTQYF
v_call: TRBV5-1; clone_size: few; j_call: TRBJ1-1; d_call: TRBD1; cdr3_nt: TGCGCCAGCAGCTTCAAAACAGGGGACACTGAAGCTTTCTTT; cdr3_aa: CASSFKTGDTEAFF
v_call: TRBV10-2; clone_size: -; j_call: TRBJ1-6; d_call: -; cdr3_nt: TGCGCCAGCAGTGAGGGGGGGAATTCACCCCTCCACTTT; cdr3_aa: CASSEGGNSPLHF
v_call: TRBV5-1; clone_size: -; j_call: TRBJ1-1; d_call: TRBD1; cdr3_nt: TGCGCCAGCTTCCGGGACAGGGGAAATTGGGCTGAAGCTTTCTTT; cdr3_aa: CASFRDRGNWAEAFF
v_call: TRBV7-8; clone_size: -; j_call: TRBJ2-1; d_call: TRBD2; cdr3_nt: TGTGCCAGCAGCGCAGGACTAGCGGGGGTCAATGAGCAGTTCTTC; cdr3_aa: CASSAGLAGVNEQFF
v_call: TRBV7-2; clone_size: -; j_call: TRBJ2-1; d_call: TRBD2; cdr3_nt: TGTGCCAGCAGCGTCCGGGAGGGGGGCCTCTCCTACAATGAGCAGTTCTTC; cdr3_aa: CASSVREGGLSYNEQFF
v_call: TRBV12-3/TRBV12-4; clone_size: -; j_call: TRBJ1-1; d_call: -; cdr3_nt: TGTGCCAGTGGGGGCAGTGAAGCTTTCTTT; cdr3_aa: CASGGSEAFF
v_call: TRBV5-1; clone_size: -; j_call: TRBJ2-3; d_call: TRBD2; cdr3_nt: TGCGCCAGCAGCTTGGCCTGGGACAGGACTAGCGGGAGTTCAGATACGCAGTATTTT; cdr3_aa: CASSLAWDRTSGSSDTQYF
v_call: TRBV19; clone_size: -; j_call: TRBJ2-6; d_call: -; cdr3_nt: TGTGCCAGTGGAGGACTGGCCTCTGGGGCCAACGTCCTGACTTTC; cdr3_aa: CASGGLASGANVLTF
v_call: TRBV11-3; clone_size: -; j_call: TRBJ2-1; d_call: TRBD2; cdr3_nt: TGTGCCAGCAGCCCAGGACTAGCGGGAGGGTGGGATGAGCAGTTCTTC; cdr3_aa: CASSPGLAGGWDEQFF
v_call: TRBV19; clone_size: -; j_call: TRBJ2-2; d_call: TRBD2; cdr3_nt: TGTGCCAGTAGGGACACTAGCGGGAGGACCTACGGCGGGGAGCTGTTTTTT; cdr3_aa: CASRDTSGRTYGGELFF
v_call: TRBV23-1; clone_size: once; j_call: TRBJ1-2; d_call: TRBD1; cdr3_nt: TGCGCCAGCAGTCAATCTAGGTCCCCGGGACAGAGGTTCCCTTTCTATGGCTACACCTTC; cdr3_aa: CASSQSRSPGQRFPFYGYTF
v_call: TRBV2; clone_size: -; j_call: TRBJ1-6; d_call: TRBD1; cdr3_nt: TGTGCCAGCAGGCTCACAGGGGATAATTCACCCCTCCACTTT; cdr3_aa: CASRLTGDNSPLHF
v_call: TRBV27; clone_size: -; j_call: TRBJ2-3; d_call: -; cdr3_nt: TGTGCCAGCAGTTTCTGGCTGAGCACAGATACGCAGTATTTT; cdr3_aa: CASSFWLSTDTQYF
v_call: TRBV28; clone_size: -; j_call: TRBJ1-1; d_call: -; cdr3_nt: TGTGCCAGCAGTTTAAATTTCGGGAACACTGAAGCTTTCTTT; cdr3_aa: CASSLNFGNTEAFF
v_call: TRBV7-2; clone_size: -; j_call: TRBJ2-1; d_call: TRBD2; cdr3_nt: TGTGCCAGCAGCCCTCGAGCCTTAGCGGGAGTCAGGTTTGACAATGAGCAGTTCTTC; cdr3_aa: CASSPRALAGVRFDNEQFF
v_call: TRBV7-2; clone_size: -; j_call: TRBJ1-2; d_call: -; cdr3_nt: TGTGCCAGCAGCCCCTCTAACTATGGCTACACCTTC; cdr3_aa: CASSPSNYGYTF
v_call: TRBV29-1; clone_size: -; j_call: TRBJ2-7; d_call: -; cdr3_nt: TGCAGCGTTGAAGCTAGGCAGGGCTCCTACGAGCAGTACTTC; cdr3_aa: CSVEARQGSYEQYF
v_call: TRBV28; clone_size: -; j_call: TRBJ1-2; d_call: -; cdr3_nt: TGTGCCAGCACTTATCAGGGGCACAACTATGGCTACACCTTC; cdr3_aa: CASTYQGHNYGYTF
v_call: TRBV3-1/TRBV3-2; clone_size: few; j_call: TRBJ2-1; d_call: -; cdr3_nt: TGTGCCAGCAGCCAAGCGAGGTCCTACAATGAGCAGTTCTTC; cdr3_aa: CASSQARSYNEQFF